This entry lists 20 T cell receptor beta chains sequenced from one sample in a study of cytomegalovirus exposure and HLA in healthy donors (dated by TCRdb to 2016 to 2017). The method behind the library was the immunoSEQ multiplex PCR assay. For the multiplex PCR, a mixture combining 60 forward primers for TCR Vbeta segments and 13 reverse primers for TCR Jbeta segments was used. The table was pulled from immuneACCESS by TCRdb, which kept in-frame rearrangements only. Such tables lose some clones; where checked, under half of the loss comes from unresolved V genes, and the rest has no known cause. For this sample the table gives around 94,000 clones, of which 60% to 80% were detected only once. The top ten clonotypes cover 15% to 20% of the sample. The sample taken for sequencing was PBMCs. These receptors originate from a woman aged 60-75 years in good health and CMV-seropositive.

The genes are TRBV2 and TRBJ2-2; 11 positions match TRBD1. Germline lookup yields CDR1 SNHLY and CDR2 FYNNEI. The CDR3 contains 15 residues. Trimming removed 6 bases from V and 5 bases from J; junction bases left unmatched: 5. CDR3 sequence (DNA): TGTGCCAGCAGCGCGCGGGACAGGGGGACCGGGGAGCTGTTTTTT. Amino acids: CASSARDRGTGELFF.

The rearrangement uses TRBV6-5 and TRBJ1-1, with TRBD1 identical over 12 bases. Unmatched junction bases numbered 7, after V lost 6 bases and J lost 5 bases. Germline assignment: CDR1 MNHEY and CDR2 SVGAGI. The length of the CDR3 is 15 residues. The CDR3 coding sequence is TGTGCCAGCAGGGAACCGGGACAGGGGGCGACTGAAGCTTTCTTT. It is translated as CASREPGQGATEAFF.

This chain links TRBV19 with TRBJ2-2, with TRBD1 matching 10 bases. Trimming cost V 5 bases and J 4 bases; bases outside gene matches: 10. The length of the CDR3 is 17 residues. The germline gives CDR1 LNHDA, CDR2 SQIVND (reference sequence). The CDR3 spells CASSPPPGQGITGELFF. The CDR3 DNA sequence: TGTGCCAGTAGTCCGCCTCCGGGACAGGGGATCACCGGGGAGCTGTTTTTT.

The chain carries TRBV25-1 and TRBJ2-3, with TRBD1 as a possible D gene (6 bases). Trimming pared 2 bases from V and 5 bases from J, leaving 11 bases between. Germline V lookup: CDR1 MGHDK, CDR2 SYGVNS. This CDR3 is built from 14 residues. The CDR3, as DNA: TGTGCCAGCAGTGAAGCAGGGGCCATAGATACGCAGTATTTT. Its protein product is CASSEAGAIDTQYF.

This clone was counted only a few times. This chain links TRBV7-3 with TRBJ2-6, with TRBD2 as a possible D gene (5 bases). From germline, CDR1 is SGHTA and CDR2 FQGTGA. Trimming took 5 bases from V and 8 from J, leaving 10 bases between them. CDR3 length: 13 amino acids. This chain's CDR3 is CASSLSGTNVLTF. The DNA for the CDR3 is TGTGCCAGCAGCCTCAGCGGAACCAACGTCCTGACTTTC.

This chain's CDR3 is CASSPGEGAEAFF. CDR3 nucleotide sequence: TGTGCCAGCAGCCCTGGTGAAGGGGCTGAAGCTTTCTTT. The chain has TRBV5-4 and TRBJ1-1; a possible D gene is TRBD1 (5 bases). The germline V and J ends were trimmed by 4 bases and 6 bases, with 13 bases remaining between them. CDR1 SGHNT and CDR2 YYREEE come from the germline V gene (reference sequence). CDR3 length: 13 amino acids.

The rearrangement links TRBV9 to TRBJ1-2; no definite D call. Trimming stripped 0 bases from V and 2 bases from J, with 5 bases between. There are 13 residues in the CDR3. Germline V CDR1 and CDR2: SGDLS, YYNGEE. CDR3 sequence: CASSVDSNYGYTF. The CDR3 DNA reads as TGTGCCAGCAGCGTAGACAGCAACTATGGCTACACCTTC.

The chain links TRBV2 to TRBJ2-1; D perhaps matches TRBD2 (6 bases). Germline CDR1 SNHLY, CDR2 FYNNEI. Between the trimmed V and J ends, which lost 8 bases and 6 bases, there was a span of 14 bases. The CDR3 is 13 residues long. CDR3 protein: CASRRVGANEQFF. Written as DNA, the CDR3 is TGTGCCAGCCGGAGGGTAGGCGCCAATGAGCAGTTCTTC.

The V and J genes are TRBV19 and TRBJ2-1; 11 bases map to TRBD2. Trimming at V came to 9 bases and at J to 2 bases, leaving 6 bases not matched to a gene. Germline V gives CDR1 LNHDA, CDR2 SQIVND (reference sequence). The length of the CDR3 is 15 residues. CDR3 residues: CASGIAGGPYNEQFF. As DNA, the CDR3 is TGTGCCAGCGGAATAGCGGGAGGGCCCTACAATGAGCAGTTCTTC.

This rearrangement joins TRBV27 to TRBJ1-2; TRBD1 matches at 11 bases. V shed 3 bases and J 3 bases; nucleotides not matched to a gene: 3. Germline assignment: CDR1 MNHEY and CDR2 SMNVEV (reference sequence). The CDR3 extends over 15 amino acids. The DNA for the CDR3 is TGTGCCAGCAGTTTCGGGACAGGGGGACACTATGGCTACACCTTC. This encodes CASSFGTGGHYGYTF.

This rearrangement joins TRBV6-1 to TRBJ1-4, with TRBD1 as a possible D gene (6 bases). Trimming removed 2 bases from V and 7 bases from J, with 11 bases in between. The CDR3 length is 14 residues. Germline V gene lookup returns CDR1 MNHNS and CDR2 SASEGT. The DNA for the CDR3 is TGTGCCAGCAGTGAATCGGGGGGCGGTGAAAAACTGTTTTTT. Its translation: CASSESGGGEKLFF.

The chain is built from TRBV7-9 and TRBJ2-3; 12 bases are a match to TRBD2. V shed 2 bases and J 6 bases; nucleotides not matched to a gene: 12. Germline values: CDR1 SEHNR, CDR2 FQNEAQ (reference sequence). The CDR3 consists of 18 residues. The CDR3 DNA reads as TGTGCCAGCAGCTTACCGCTTAGACTAGCGGGAGTCCGCGATACGCAGTATTTT. It translates to CASSLPLRLAGVRDTQYF. The full variable domain, rest sourced from reference TRBV7-9 and TRBJ2-3, is DTGVSQNPRHKITKRGQNVTFRCDPISEHNRLYWYRQTLGQGPEFLTYFQNEAQLEKSRLLSDRFSAERPKGSFSTLEIQRTEQGDSAMYLCASSLPLRLAGVRDTQYFGPGTRLTVL.

Turning to this clone: Distinct nucleotide sequences in the sample also encode this CDR3. The chain has TRBV2 and TRBJ1-4; D is possibly TRBD1 (6 bases). CDR1 and CDR2 (germline): SNHLY, FYNNEI. Trimming stripped 2 bases from V and 1 base from J, with 8 bases between. The CDR3 totals 15 residues. As DNA, the CDR3 is TGTGCCAGCAGTGAACAGGGGCTAACTAATGAAAAACTGTTTTTT. Translated: CASSEQGLTNEKLFF.

The rearrangement links TRBV27 to TRBJ2-5; TRBD2 is a possible D gene (5 bases). The germline V gene encodes CDR1 MNHEY and CDR2 SMNVEV (reference sequence). Trimming shortened V by 10 bases and J by 2 bases, and 14 bases separated the two germline ends. This CDR3 contains 13 residues. This CDR3 is CAIRTGVQETQYF. DNA of the CDR3: TGTGCCATCCGAACCGGGGTTCAAGAGACCCAGTACTTC.

The chain couples TRBV6-5 to TRBJ1-1, with D possibly being TRBD1 (5 bases). Looked up from germline, CDR1 is MNHEY and CDR2 is SVGAGI. The length of the CDR3 is 11 residues. Trimming stripped 7 bases from V and 10 bases from J, with 13 bases between. The CDR3 reads CASTPGGGAFF. DNA of the CDR3: TGTGCCAGCACCCCGGGGGGTGGAGCTTTCTTT.

The chain links TRBV5-1 to TRBJ1-1, with D perhaps TRBD1 (5 bases). CDR3 size: 16 residues. Trimming took off 2 bases at V and 4 bases at J, with 18 bases between the two ends. The V gene's germline CDR1 is SGHRS and CDR2 YFSETQ. The CDR3 sequence: CASSFFFQGGGTEAFF. CDR3 nucleotides: TGCGCCAGCAGCTTTTTCTTCCAGGGAGGAGGCACTGAAGCTTTCTTT.

The rearrangement uses TRBV6-4 and TRBJ1-2; D remains unclear. V gave up 3 bases and J gave up 4 bases, with 9 bases separating them. Germline lookup yields CDR1 MRHNA and CDR2 SNTAGT. There are 13 residues in the CDR3. CDR3 in amino acids: CASSEEEGYGYTF. In nucleotides, the CDR3 is TGTGCCAGCAGTGAGGAGGAGGGCTATGGCTACACCTTC.

The rearrangement uses TRBV20-1 and TRBJ2-1; D is uncertain. Deletions cut 6 bases from V and 10 bases from J, with 13 bases between. Per the germline V gene, CDR1 is DFQATT and CDR2 is SNEGSKA (reference sequence). The length of the CDR3 is 11 residues. CDR3 nucleotide sequence: TGCAGTGCCACTATACTCAAAGAGCAGTTCTTC. This codes for CSATILKEQFF.

The DNA for the CDR3 is TGTGCCAGCAGAAGTCCGGGACAGGGTTCCTACGAGCAGTACTTC. Protein: CASRSPGQGSYEQYF. The rearrangement links TRBV6-5 to TRBJ2-7; 9 bases line up with TRBD1. The germline gives CDR1 MNHEY, CDR2 SVGAGI. The CDR3 runs to 15 residues. Trimming cost V 6 bases and J 1 base; bases outside gene matches: 7.

This chain links TRBV25-1 with TRBJ2-5; 8 positions match TRBD1. Germline CDR1 reads MGHDK; CDR2 reads SYGVNS. V was pared by 9 bases and J by 5 bases, with 14 bases of the junction left unmatched. The CDR3 contains 15 residues. The CDR3 sequence: CASTGPGGIGETQYF. CDR3 bases: TGTGCCAGTACAGGGCCAGGGGGCATCGGGGAGACCCAGTACTTC.